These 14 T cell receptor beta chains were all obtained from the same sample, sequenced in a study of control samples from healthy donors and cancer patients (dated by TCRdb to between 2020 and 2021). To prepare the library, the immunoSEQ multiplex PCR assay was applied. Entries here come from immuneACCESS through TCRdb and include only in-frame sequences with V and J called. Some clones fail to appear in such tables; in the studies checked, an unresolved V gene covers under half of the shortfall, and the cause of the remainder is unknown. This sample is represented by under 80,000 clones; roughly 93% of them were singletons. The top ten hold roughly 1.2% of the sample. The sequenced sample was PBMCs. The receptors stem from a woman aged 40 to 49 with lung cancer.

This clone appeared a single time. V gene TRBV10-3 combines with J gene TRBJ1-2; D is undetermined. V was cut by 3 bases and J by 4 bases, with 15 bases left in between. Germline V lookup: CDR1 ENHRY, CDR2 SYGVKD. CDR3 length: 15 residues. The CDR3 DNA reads TGTGCCATCAGTGAATCGGTGGTTGTGAGCTATGGCTACACCTTC. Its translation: CAISESVVVSYGYTF.

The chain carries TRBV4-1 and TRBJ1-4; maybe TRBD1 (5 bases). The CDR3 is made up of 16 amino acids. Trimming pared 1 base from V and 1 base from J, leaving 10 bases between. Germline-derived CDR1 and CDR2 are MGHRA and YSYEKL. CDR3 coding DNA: TGCGCCAGCAGCCAAGTAATGCAGGGAACTAATGAAAAACTGTTTTTT. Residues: CASSQVMQGTNEKLFF.

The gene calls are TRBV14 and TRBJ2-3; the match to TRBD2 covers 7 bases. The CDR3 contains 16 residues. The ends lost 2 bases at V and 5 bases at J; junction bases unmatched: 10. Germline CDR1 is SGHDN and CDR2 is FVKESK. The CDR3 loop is CASSQWLGAGLDTQYF. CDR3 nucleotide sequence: TGTGCCAGCAGCCAATGGTTAGGAGCGGGGTTAGATACGCAGTATTTT.

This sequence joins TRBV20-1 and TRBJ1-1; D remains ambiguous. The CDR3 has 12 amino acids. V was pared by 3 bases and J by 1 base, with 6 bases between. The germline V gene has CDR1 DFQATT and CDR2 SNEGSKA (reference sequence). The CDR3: CSASRANTEAFF. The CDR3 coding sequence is TGCAGTGCTAGTAGGGCGAACACTGAAGCTTTCTTT.

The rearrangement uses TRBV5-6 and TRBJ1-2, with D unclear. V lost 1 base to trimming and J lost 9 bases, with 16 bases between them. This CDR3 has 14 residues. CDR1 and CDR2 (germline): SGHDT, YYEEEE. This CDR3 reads CASSLWWAAESYTF. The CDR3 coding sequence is TGTGCCAGCAGCTTGTGGTGGGCCGCCGAGAGCTACACCTTC.

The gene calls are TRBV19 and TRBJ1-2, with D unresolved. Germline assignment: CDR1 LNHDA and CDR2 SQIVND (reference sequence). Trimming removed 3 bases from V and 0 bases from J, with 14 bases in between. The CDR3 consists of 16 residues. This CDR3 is CASSILNPQANYGYTF. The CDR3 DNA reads TGTGCCAGTAGTATCCTTAACCCCCAGGCTAACTATGGCTACACCTTC.

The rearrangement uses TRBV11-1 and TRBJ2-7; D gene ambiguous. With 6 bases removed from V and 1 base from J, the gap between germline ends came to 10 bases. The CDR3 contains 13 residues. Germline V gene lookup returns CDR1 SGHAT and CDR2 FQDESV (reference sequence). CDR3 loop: CASRSKGSYEQYF. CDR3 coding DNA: TGTGCCAGCAGATCAAAAGGGTCCTACGAGCAGTACTTC.

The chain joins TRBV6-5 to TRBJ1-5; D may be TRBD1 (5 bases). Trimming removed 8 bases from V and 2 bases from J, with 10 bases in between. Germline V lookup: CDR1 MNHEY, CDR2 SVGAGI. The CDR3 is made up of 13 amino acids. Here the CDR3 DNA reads TGTGCCAGCCGACGGGGGGGCAATCAGCCCCAGCATTTT. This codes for CASRRGGNQPQHF.

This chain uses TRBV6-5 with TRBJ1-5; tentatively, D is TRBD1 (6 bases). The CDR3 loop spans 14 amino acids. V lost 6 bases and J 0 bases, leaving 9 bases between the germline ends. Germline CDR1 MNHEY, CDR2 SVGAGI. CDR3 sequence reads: CASRRGGSNQPQHF. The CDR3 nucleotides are TGTGCCAGCAGGAGGGGGGGTAGCAATCAGCCCCAGCATTTT.

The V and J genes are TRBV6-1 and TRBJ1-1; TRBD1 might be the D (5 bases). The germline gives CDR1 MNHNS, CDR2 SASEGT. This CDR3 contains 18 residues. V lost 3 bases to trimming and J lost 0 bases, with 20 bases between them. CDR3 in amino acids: CASSDHPRSRGVNTEAFF. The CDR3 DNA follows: TGTGCCAGCAGTGACCACCCGAGGAGTAGAGGGGTGAACACTGAAGCTTTCTTT.

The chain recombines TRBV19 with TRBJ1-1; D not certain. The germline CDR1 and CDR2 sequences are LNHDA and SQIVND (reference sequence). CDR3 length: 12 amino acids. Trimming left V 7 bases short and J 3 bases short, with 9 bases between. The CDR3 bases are TGTGCCAGTACGATTGGGCACACTGAAGCTTTCTTT. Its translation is CASTIGHTEAFF.

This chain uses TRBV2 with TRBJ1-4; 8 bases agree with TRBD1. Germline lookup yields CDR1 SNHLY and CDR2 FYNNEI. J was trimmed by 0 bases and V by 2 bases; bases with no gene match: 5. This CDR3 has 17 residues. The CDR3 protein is CASSERTGLSTNEKLFF. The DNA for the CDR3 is TGTGCCAGCAGTGAAAGGACAGGGCTATCAACTAATGAAAAACTGTTTTTT.

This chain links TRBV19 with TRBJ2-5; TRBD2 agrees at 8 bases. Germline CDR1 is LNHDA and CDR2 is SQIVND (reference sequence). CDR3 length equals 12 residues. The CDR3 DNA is TGTGACCATAGCGGGGAGGGGGAGACCCAGTACTTC. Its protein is CDHSGEGETQYF. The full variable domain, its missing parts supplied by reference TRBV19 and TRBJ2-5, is DGGITQSPKYLFRKEGQNVTLSCEQNLNHDAMYWYRQDPGQGLRLIYYSQIVNDFQKGDIAEGYSVSREKKESFPLTVTSAQKNPTAFYLCDHSGEGETQYFGPGTRLLVL.

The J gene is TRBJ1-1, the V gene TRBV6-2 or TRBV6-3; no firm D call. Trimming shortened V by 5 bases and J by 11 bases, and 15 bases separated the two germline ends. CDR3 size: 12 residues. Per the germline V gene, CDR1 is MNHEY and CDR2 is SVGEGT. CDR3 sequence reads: CASSHAGKIAFF. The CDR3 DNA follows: TGTGCCAGCAGTCACGCGGGAAAAATCGCTTTCTTT.